These 25 T cell receptor beta chains were all obtained from the same sample, sequenced in a study of T cells expressing NK-cell markers. From the 5' RACE reads, TCRdb lists one entry per CDR3 protein and no DNA. This sample's table has 250,000 to 300,000 distinct CDR3 sequences. Material for sequencing was blood T cells: a sorted CD56 or NKG2C T cell subset, CD4+ or CD8+ T cells, or bulk PBMC T cells (not recorded which). The source of these receptors is a man aged 18 to 35 in good health.

V usage is TRBV7-2 and J usage is TRBJ2-7; checking the TCRdb D call of TRBD2 is not possible without DNA. The germline CDR1 and CDR2 sequences are SGHTA and FQGNSA. This CDR3 has 15 residues. The CDR3 sequence is CASSLLSSGRYEQYF.

The rearrangement joins TRBV10-3 to TRBJ2-6; TCRdb gives TRBD1 as the D gene, but with no DNA this cannot be confirmed. The CDR3 runs 14 residues. Germline V CDR1 and CDR2: ENHRY, SYGVKD. CDR3 amino acids: CAISGGGGANVLTF.

The rearrangement uses TRBV7-2 and TRBJ2-1; the TCRdb call, TRBD2, lacks DNA for checking. Germline CDR1 SGHTA, CDR2 FQGNSA. This CDR3 has 15 residues. CDR3 sequence: CASSSSGARYNEQFF.

The V call is TRBV4-3, the J call TRBJ2-2; TCRdb selects TRBD2, and the lack of DNA leaves this call unchecked. CDR1 is LGHNA, CDR2 YSLEER, per germline. The CDR3 loop spans 15 amino acids. The CDR3 region is CASGPGGSKTGELFF.

This chain joins TRBV4-2 and TRBJ2-3; there is no DNA to check the TCRdb D call of TRBD2. Looked up from germline, CDR1 is LGHNA and CDR2 is YNFKEQ. This CDR3 is 16 amino acids long. The CDR3: CASSQSVQGPADTQYF.

The chain has TRBV20-1 and TRBJ2-3. This CDR3 has 15 residues. Germline CDR1 reads DFQATT; CDR2 reads SNEGSKA (reference sequence). The CDR3 loop reads CSARTPHRATDTQYF.

The chain has TRBV9 and TRBJ2-3; TCRdb calls TRBD2, which cannot be checked without DNA. Germline V gene lookup returns CDR1 SGDLS and CDR2 YYNGEE. The CDR3 contains 16 residues. Here the CDR3 reads CASSVGLAGSPDTQYF.

This chain connects TRBV6-2 or TRBV6-3 to TRBJ1-5; TCRdb outputs TRBD1, but without DNA this stays unchecked. Germline values: CDR1 MNHEY, CDR2 SVGEGT. The CDR3 length is 18 residues. Here the CDR3 reads CASSYDMRLIYSNQPQHF.

CDR3 in amino acids: CASSFKGSGTDTQYF. The V and J genes are TRBV5-1 and TRBJ2-3. Germline lookup yields CDR1 SGHRS and CDR2 YFSETQ. The CDR3 sequence is 15 residues long.

The chain is built from TRBV27 and TRBJ2-4; TCRdb names TRBD2, which stays unverified in the absence of DNA. The CDR3 spans 15 residues. In germline, CDR1 is MNHEY, CDR2 SMNVEV (reference sequence). The CDR3 protein is CASKKVGATGDIQYF.

The chain joins TRBV6-1 to TRBJ1-3; the TCRdb D gene call, TRBD1, has no DNA to confirm it. Germline V gene data show CDR1 as MNHNS and CDR2 as SASEGT. The CDR3 is 14 residues long. The CDR3 sequence: CASTGIVSGNTIYF.

This chain links TRBV9 with TRBJ2-2; TCRdb names TRBD1, which stays unverified in the absence of DNA. Per the germline V gene, CDR1 is SGDLS and CDR2 is YYNGEE. The CDR3 runs 16 residues. The chain's CDR3 is CASSVAQGALNGELFF.

The rearrangement joins TRBV20-1 to TRBJ2-1; the D call from TCRdb, TRBD2, cannot be confirmed without DNA. The CDR3 loop spans 16 amino acids. Per the germline V gene, CDR1 is DFQATT and CDR2 is SNEGSKA (reference sequence). This CDR3 is CSARASGDSSYNEQFF.

The chain is built from TRBV29-1 and TRBJ1-1; TCRdb indicates TRBD1, and absent DNA this call remains unverified. Germline CDR1 reads SQVTM; CDR2 reads ANQGSEA. The CDR3 length is 12 residues. The CDR3 sequence: CSAADSVPEAFF.

The chain has TRBV7-2 and TRBJ2-5; TCRdb returns TRBD1, unconfirmable since there is no DNA. Germline V gene data show CDR1 as SGHTA and CDR2 as FQGNSA. The CDR3 has 12 residues. This CDR3 is CASSLSPGTQYF.

The chain links TRBV10-3 to TRBJ2-2; no DNA is available, so the TRBD2 call from TCRdb remains unchecked. Germline CDR1 is ENHRY and CDR2 is SYGVKD. This CDR3 spans 14 amino acids. The CDR3 loop reads CAITQRENTGELFF.

The gene calls are TRBV7-8 and TRBJ2-1; TCRdb selects TRBD2, and the lack of DNA leaves this call unchecked. The germline V gene encodes CDR1 SGHVS and CDR2 FQNEAQ. This CDR3 comprises 14 residues. CDR3 amino acids: CASSFGLAGTEQFF.

The chain couples TRBV12-3 or TRBV12-4 to TRBJ2-3; without DNA, the TCRdb call of TRBD1 cannot be checked. There are 13 residues in the CDR3. CDR3 in amino acids: CASRMTGSDTQYF.

V is TRBV27 and J is TRBJ2-1; TCRdb picks TRBD2, but there is no DNA to check that call. Germline CDR1 is MNHEY and CDR2 is SMNVEV (reference sequence). There are 16 residues in the CDR3. CDR3 residues: CASSLPSGSSYNEQFF.

The V and J genes are TRBV6-1 and TRBJ2-3. Germline lookup yields CDR1 MNHNS and CDR2 SASEGT. This CDR3 contains 13 residues. The CDR3 spells CASSDSGSGTQYF.

The chain employs TRBV2 and TRBJ2-1; TCRdb's D call, TRBD2, is unchecked because there is no DNA. Germline CDR1 is SNHLY and CDR2 is FYNNEI. The CDR3 loop spans 18 amino acids. The CDR3 is CASTGGTSGVSSYNEQFF. The full variable domain, in which reference TRBV2 and TRBJ2-1 provide the parts outside the CDR3, is EPEVTQTPSHQVTQMGQEVILRCVPISNHLYFYWYRQILGQKVEFLVSFYNNEISEKSEIFDDQFSVERPDGSNFTLKIRSTKLEDSAMYFCASTGGTSGVSSYNEQFFGPGTRLTVL.

This chain links TRBV24-1 with TRBJ2-3; TCRdb selects TRBD1, and the lack of DNA leaves this call unchecked. Germline CDR1 KGHDR, CDR2 SFDVKD. CDR3 length: 15 residues. The CDR3 sequence: CATSDHLGQGYTQYF.

This chain connects TRBV12-3 or TRBV12-4 to TRBJ2-2; there is no DNA to check the TCRdb D call of TRBD1. The CDR3 runs to 16 residues. The CDR3 reads CASSLRDRGNTGELFF.

This rearrangement joins TRBV29-1 to TRBJ1-4. Germline V lookup: CDR1 SQVTM, CDR2 ANQGSEA. The CDR3 runs to 14 residues. The CDR3 protein is CSVEDGPANEKLFF.

The chain is built from TRBV6-2 or TRBV6-3 and TRBJ1-1. The CDR3 extends over 13 amino acids. Germline lookup yields CDR1 MNHEY and CDR2 SVGEGT. CDR3 sequence: CASSYGSGSRTFF.